The present TCR beta chain was sequenced within a study of siplizumab effects on memory and regulatory T cells. This CDR3 comprises 15 residues. CDR1 is SGHTA, CDR2 FQGNSA, per germline. V was clipped by 5 bases and J by 5 bases; unmatched bases: 11. Around 91,000 TCR templates underwent assay in every sample. Measured with immunoSEQ multiplex PCR; TCRdb has only the in-frame clones, and not every one. The profile shows over 50,000 clones, around 78% of them singletons. Findings of the study overall: Alloreactive sequences tracing back to unstimulated CD4+ memory cells were significantly reduced by siplizumab. Few alloreactive clones mapped to unstimulated subsets. A mean of roughly 70% of mappable alloreactive CD4+ clones were Treg-derived with siplizumab, compared with 26.9% in controls.

Comment on this clone: What it binds is not known.

The chain links TRBV7-2 to TRBJ2-7; 8 nucleotides agree with TRBD1. Input material: memory CD4+ T cells sorted from blood. The sequence came from a human donor in good health. CDR3 sequence: CASSPFIGQGHEQYF. CDR3 nucleotide sequence: TGTGCCAGCAGCCCGTTTATTGGACAGGGCCACGAGCAGTACTTC.